The TCR beta chain under discussion was sequenced for a study of blood T cell repertoires in COVID-19. This clone appeared once. The length of the CDR3 is 14 residues. With 6 bases removed from V and 7 bases from J, the gap between germline ends came to 21 bases. Germline CDR1 reads GTSNPN; CDR2 reads SVGIG (reference sequence). Repertoires were generated with immunoSEQ multiplex PCR, while TCRdb's copy carries only in-frame clones and drops some. The sample lists more than 15,000 clones; approximately 90% were seen once. The receptor was derived from a man aged 35-49 years with active COVID-19. The chain has TRBV30 and TRBJ1-2, with D maybe TRBD1 (5 bases). Material for sequencing was peripheral blood. The CDR3 sequence: CACIFDGGEPGYTF. CDR3 sequence (DNA): TGTGCCTGCATTTTCGACGGGGGGGAACCTGGCTACACCTTC. Full variable domain (remainder filled in from reference TRBV30 and TRBJ1-2): SQTIHQWPATLVQPVGSPLSLECTVEGTSNPNLYWYRQAAGRGLQLLFYSVGIGQISSEVPQNLSASRPQDRQFILSSKKLLLSDSGFYLCACIFDGGEPGYTFGSGTRLTVV.